These 27 T cell receptor beta chains were all obtained from the same sample, sequenced in a study of T cells in Graves' hyperthyroidism and ophthalmopathy. The investigators amplified TCR beta CDR3 regions from RNA transcripts. In the first-round RT-PCR of the TCR CDR3, the HTBI primer set was used. Using its own MiXCR run on the multiplex PCR reads, TCRdb lists one record per CDR3 protein. The data show 530,000 or so distinct CDR3 sequences, 17% seen once. Sequencing input: blood. The receptors were gathered from a woman under 30 with Graves' ophthalmopathy.

The chain combines TRBV6-1 with TRBJ1-6; TRBD1 agrees at 9 bases. Germline CDR1 MNHNS, CDR2 SASEGT. The CDR3 sequence is 14 residues long. Germline trimming cut 4 bases from V and 10 bases from J; bases unmatched to any gene: 5. CDR3 nucleotides: TGTGCCAGCAGTGGGGGGACAGGGCGGTCACCCCTCCACTTT. Amino acid sequence: CASSGGTGRSPLHF.

The gene calls are TRBV3-1 and TRBJ2-1; no reliable D call. V gave up 3 bases and J gave up 8 bases, with 14 bases separating them. The CDR3 totals 14 residues. Looked up from germline, CDR1 is LGHDT and CDR2 is YNNKEL (reference sequence). The CDR3, as DNA: TGTGCCAGCAGCCAGGTACCCTCCCCGGATGAGCAGTTCTTC. Translated: CASSQVPSPDEQFF.

J is TRBJ1-1 and V is TRBV4-2; D is uncertain. Trimming removed 1 base at V and 3 bases at J, with 12 bases between. The CDR3 is 15 residues long. Germline values: CDR1 LGHNA, CDR2 YNFKEQ. The CDR3 sequence is CASSQVEVRDTEAFF. CDR3 sequence (DNA): TGTGCCAGCAGCCAAGTAGAAGTACGTGACACTGAAGCTTTCTTT.

This CDR3 is CASSLDRVLCYTF. DNA of the CDR3: TGTGCCAGCAGCTTAGACAGGGTACTATGCTACACCTTC. The rearrangement joins TRBV7-2 to TRBJ1-2, with a possible D match to TRBD1 (6 bases). This CDR3 region has 13 residues. V lost 1 base and J 9 bases, leaving 12 bases between the germline ends. Germline values: CDR1 SGHTA, CDR2 FQGNSA.

This clonotype was counted many times. The V gene is TRBV20-1, the J gene TRBJ2-2; unclear D gene. Germline V gene sequence: CDR1 DFQATT, CDR2 SNEGSKA (reference sequence). The CDR3 extends over 15 amino acids. Trimming left V 0 bases short and J 2 bases short, with 10 bases between. The CDR3 here is CSARDWTVNTGELFF. CDR3 nucleotides: TGCAGTGCTAGAGATTGGACGGTTAACACCGGGGAGCTGTTTTTT.

Many counts were recorded for this clonotype. The V and J genes are TRBV15 and TRBJ1-2; D remains ambiguous. Germline loops: CDR1 LNHNV, CDR2 YYDKDF (reference sequence). Trimming removed 1 base at V and 2 bases at J, with 8 bases between. The CDR3 consists of 14 residues. CDR3 nucleotides: TGTGCCACCAGCAGAGTCTGGGAAAACTATGGCTACACCTTC. Its protein is CATSRVWENYGYTF.

This clonotype was found many times. The J gene is TRBJ1-4, the V gene TRBV29-1; tentatively, D is TRBD1 (5 bases). Germline V CDR1 and CDR2: SQVTM, ANQGSEA. CDR3 length: 13 residues. The V and J ends lost 7 bases and 8 bases respectively, with 17 bases between them. As DNA, the CDR3 is TGCAGCGCGGCCGACAGTCGACGAGAAAAACTGTTTTTT. This encodes CSAADSRREKLFF.

This clonotype was observed many times. V and J are TRBV3-1 and TRBJ2-1; 9 bases match TRBD2. CDR1 LGHDT and CDR2 YNNKEL come from the germline V gene (reference sequence). This CDR3 is 17 amino acids long. V lost 1 base to trimming and J lost 7 bases; unmatched junction nucleotides: 11. The DNA of the CDR3 is TGTGCCAGCAGCCAAGTCACGGCTAGCGGGAAAAGGAATGAGCAGTTCTTC. This encodes CASSQVTASGKRNEQFF.

This clonotype was seen a handful of times. The V call is TRBV9, the J call TRBJ1-1; no clear D. Trimming removed 0 bases at V and 4 bases at J, with 7 bases between. This CDR3 is 13 amino acids long. Germline V gives CDR1 SGDLS, CDR2 YYNGEE. The CDR3 region has the DNA TGTGCCAGCAGCGTAGGAGTGAGCACTGAAGCTTTCTTT. Translated, it gives CASSVGVSTEAFF. Full variable domain (remainder filled in from reference TRBV9 and TRBJ1-1): DSGVTQTPKHLITATGQRVTLRCSPRSGDLSVYWYQQSLDQGLQFLIQYYNGEERAKGNILERFSAQQFPDLHSELNLSSLELGDSALYFCASSVGVSTEAFFGQGTRLTVV.

This clonotype was observed many times. The rearrangement uses TRBV9 and TRBJ2-5; 9 bases align to TRBD1. Looked up from germline, CDR1 is SGDLS and CDR2 is YYNGEE. The CDR3 has 16 residues. The V gene end was trimmed by 3 bases and the J gene end by 2 bases; junction bases not matched to a gene: 8. DNA of the CDR3: TGTGCCAGCAGCGCAAGGACAGGGGACGAGCAAGAGACCCAGTACTTC. Translation: CASSARTGDEQETQYF.

At least ten counts were recorded for this clonotype. The V and J genes are TRBV27 and TRBJ2-1; D gene ambiguous. The CDR3 consists of 11 residues. Deletions cut 1 base from V and 9 bases from J, with 4 bases between. CDR1 and CDR2 (germline): MNHEY, SMNVEV (reference sequence). CDR3 region: CASSLWGEQFF. The CDR3 DNA follows: TGTGCCAGCAGTTTATGGGGTGAGCAGTTCTTC.

This clonotype was observed many times. The rearrangement joins TRBV7-8 to TRBJ1-2; the match to TRBD1 covers 9 bases. CDR3 length equals 14 residues. Trimming removed 5 bases from V and 8 bases from J; junction bases left unmatched: 9. Germline lookup yields CDR1 SGHVS and CDR2 FQNEAQ. The CDR3 region is CASSQTGTGNGYTF. CDR3 DNA: TGTGCCAGCAGCCAGACCGGGACAGGGAACGGCTACACCTTC.

This chain joins TRBV9 and TRBJ2-3; D not resolved. CDR3 length: 17 residues. V lost 0 bases to trimming and J lost 3 bases, with 17 bases between them. Germline values: CDR1 SGDLS, CDR2 YYNGEE. The DNA of the CDR3 is TGTGCCAGCAGCGTAGGCTTGAAGGACCATAAAACAGATACGCAGTATTTT. It is translated as CASSVGLKDHKTDTQYF.

The V call is TRBV29-1, the J call TRBJ2-7; D might be TRBD2 (5 bases). CDR3 length equals 15 residues. Germline CDR1 SQVTM, CDR2 ANQGSEA. V dropped 3 bases and J dropped 7 bases, with 22 bases sitting between them. DNA of the CDR3: TGCAGCGTTGAGCCCCGACGGGGTGCCGAGGGTGAGCAGTACTTC. It encodes CSVEPRRGAEGEQYF.

V usage is TRBV7-9 and J usage is TRBJ2-7; 8 bases agree with TRBD2. The ends lost 5 bases at V and 1 base at J; junction bases unmatched: 16. Germline-derived CDR1 and CDR2 are SEHNR and FQNEAQ (reference sequence). The CDR3 runs to 18 residues. In DNA, the CDR3 is TGTGCCAGCAGCATTGCGGGGGGTAGCGGGACTCCTTCCTACGAGCAGTACTTC. This sequence encodes CASSIAGGSGTPSYEQYF.

The rearrangement links TRBV7-9 to TRBJ1-6, with D possibly being TRBD1 (6 bases). This CDR3 region has 16 residues. The V and J ends lost 1 base and 5 bases respectively, with 12 bases between them. Germline CDR1 SEHNR, CDR2 FQNEAQ (reference sequence). The CDR3: CASSLVRDTDNSPLHF. CDR3 in DNA: TGTGCCAGCAGCTTAGTCCGGGACACGGATAATTCACCCCTCCACTTT.

The CDR3 loop is CASRVGLASSYNEQFF. The CDR3 DNA follows: TGTGCCAGCAGGGTGGGACTAGCGAGCTCCTACAATGAGCAGTTCTTC. The chain joins TRBV2 to TRBJ2-1; 10 positions agree with TRBD2. V dropped 6 bases and J dropped 0; count of bases not matched to a gene: 5. This CDR3 is 16 amino acids long. Germline V lookup: CDR1 SNHLY, CDR2 FYNNEI.

The sample holds many counts of this clonotype. The rearrangement joins TRBV20-1 to TRBJ2-1, with TRBD2 matching 7 bases. The CDR3 spans 15 residues. V shed 0 bases and J 4 bases; nucleotides not matched to a gene: 6. The V gene's germline CDR1 is DFQATT and CDR2 SNEGSKA (reference sequence). CDR3 nucleotides: TGCAGTGCTAGAGATAGAACTAGCGTTTACAATGAGCAGTTCTTC. As protein: CSARDRTSVYNEQFF.

Points on this clonotype: A much larger clone is a single base away; this may be a read error. The chain combines TRBV3-1 with TRBJ2-1; D is ambiguous. V lost 7 bases, J lost 0 bases, and 10 bases lay in between. Germline V gene data show CDR1 as LGHDT and CDR2 as YNNKEL (reference sequence). The CDR3 is 14 residues long. The DNA for the CDR3 is TGTGCCAGCAACCCCATGAGCTCCTACAATGAGCAGTTCTTC. Its translation: CASNPMSSYNEQFF.

The chain is built from TRBV5-1 and TRBJ2-2, with 7 bases aligning to TRBD2. With V trimmed by 0 bases and J by 5 bases, 10 bases remained unmatched. Germline V CDR1 and CDR2: SGHRS, YFSETQ. The CDR3 extends over 17 amino acids. The DNA of the CDR3 is TGCGCCAGCAGCTTGGCCAAGGGGTCGGGGGGAACCGGGGAGCTGTTTTTT. This gives the protein CASSLAKGSGGTGELFF.

This clonotype was picked up a small number of times. The chain links TRBV4-1 to TRBJ2-1, with D unclear. Germline V lookup: CDR1 MGHRA, CDR2 YSYEKL. Deletions cut 1 base from V and 4 bases from J, with 11 bases between. The CDR3 covers 15 residues. The CDR3 region is CASSQGGTDYNEQFF. DNA for the CDR3: TGCGCCAGCAGCCAAGGTGGAACGGATTACAATGAGCAGTTCTTC.

This clonotype was seen more than once but under ten times. This sequence joins TRBV19 and TRBJ2-6; 10 bases are shared with TRBD1. Germline V gene sequence: CDR1 LNHDA, CDR2 SQIVND (reference sequence). This CDR3 spans 17 amino acids. Losses at the gene ends were 5 bases for V and 0 bases for J; bases not matched to a gene: 4. CDR3 protein: CASSGTGVSSGANVLTF. CDR3 bases: TGTGCCAGTAGTGGGACAGGGGTGAGCTCTGGGGCCAACGTCCTGACTTTC.

J is TRBJ2-1 and V is TRBV6-5, with D perhaps matching TRBD2 (5 bases). CDR3 size: 20 residues. V gave up 0 bases and J gave up 0 bases, with 21 bases separating them. Germline V gene data show CDR1 as MNHEY and CDR2 as SVGAGI. The DNA for the CDR3 is TGTGCCAGCAGTTACTCAAAAGAACTCGGGGAAAGGAGCTCCTACAATGAGCAGTTCTTC. It codes for CASSYSKELGERSSYNEQFF.

The genes are TRBV27 and TRBJ2-5, with 8 bases fitting TRBD1. The CDR3 covers 15 residues. Trimming removed 4 bases from V and 4 bases from J; junction bases left unmatched: 8. Looked up from germline, CDR1 is MNHEY and CDR2 is SMNVEV (reference sequence). CDR3 sequence (DNA): TGTGCCAGCAGTTCCCGACAGGGGTTTGGAGAGACCCAGTACTTC. Its protein product is CASSSRQGFGETQYF.

This clonotype has a count of ten or more. The CDR3: CASSLLGYTEAFF. CDR3 DNA sequence: TGTGCCAGCAGTTTATTGGGATACACTGAAGCTTTCTTT. The chain couples TRBV27 to TRBJ1-1; no firm D call. Between the trimmed V and J ends, which lost 1 base and 3 bases, there was a span of 6 bases. The CDR3 spans 13 residues. Germline V gene data show CDR1 as MNHEY and CDR2 as SMNVEV (reference sequence).

This clonotype was counted between two and nine times. This chain joins TRBV9 and TRBJ2-2; TRBD1 is a possible D gene (5 bases). Trimming shortened V by 0 bases and J by 3 bases, and 12 bases separated the two germline ends. Germline V gene sequence: CDR1 SGDLS, CDR2 YYNGEE. This CDR3 comprises 16 residues. The CDR3 nucleotides are TGTGCCAGCAGCGTAGTTAAGGACACCTACACCGGGGAGCTGTTTTTT. It codes for CASSVVKDTYTGELFF.

This clonotype was observed many times. CDR3: CSAKRLAGVNNEQFF. DNA of the CDR3: TGCAGTGCTAAACGACTAGCGGGGGTTAACAATGAGCAGTTCTTC. The chain combines TRBV20-1 with TRBJ2-1; 12 nucleotides align to TRBD2. The junction had 6 bases not matched to a gene; V was cut back by 4 bases and J by 5 bases. Germline V CDR1 and CDR2: DFQATT, SNEGSKA (reference sequence). The CDR3 loop spans 15 amino acids.